Following are 21 T cell receptor beta chains from one sample sequenced in a study of tumor-infiltrating lymphocytes in localized non-small cell lung cancer. Profiling relied on immunoSEQ multiplex PCR, and the TCRdb table lists in-frame clones only, not all of them. Seen here are 10,000 to 15,000 clones, 70% to 90% observed once, and the top ten hold about 3.5%. Input material: uninvolved lung tissue not adjacent to the tumor. The receptors here all came from a human donor with non-small cell lung cancer.

V and J are TRBV5-1 and TRBJ2-5; no clear D gene. Trimming took off 1 base at V and 3 bases at J, with 4 bases between the two ends. The CDR3 sequence is 12 residues long. The germline V gene encodes CDR1 SGHRS and CDR2 YFSETQ. The CDR3 is CASSLREETQYF. CDR3 nucleotides: TGCGCCAGCAGCTTGAGGGAAGAGACCCAGTACTTC.

V and J are TRBV11-2 and TRBJ2-7; TRBD1 matches at 9 bases. The J segment lost 2 bases and the V segment lost 5 bases, leaving 7 bases of the junction unmatched. In germline, CDR1 is SGHAT, CDR2 FQNNGV. The CDR3 contains 15 residues. Written as DNA, the CDR3 is TGTGCCAGCAGCCGAACAGGGGGCAGTACCTACGAGCAGTACTTC. Its translation: CASSRTGGSTYEQYF.

The chain links TRBV27 to TRBJ2-3; 14 bases match TRBD2. The V and J ends lost 5 bases and 3 bases, in that order; junction bases with no gene match: 7. The CDR3 runs 17 residues. Per germline, CDR1 MNHEY and CDR2 SMNVEV (reference sequence). CDR3 nucleotide sequence: TGTGCCAGCAGTCCCGGGACTAGCGGGAGTCGGACAGATACGCAGTATTTT. Residues: CASSPGTSGSRTDTQYF.

This clone was counted a few times. This chain connects TRBV28 to TRBJ1-6, with TRBD1 matching over 8 bases. Germline CDR1 and CDR2: MDHEN and SYDVKM. The ends lost 2 bases at V and 9 bases at J; junction bases unmatched: 3. CDR3 length: 14 amino acids. Here the CDR3 reads CASSLAGGLSPLHF. The CDR3, as DNA: TGTGCCAGCAGTTTAGCAGGGGGCCTTTCACCCCTCCACTTT.

This chain uses TRBV18 with TRBJ1-1, with D possibly being TRBD1 (6 bases). The germline V gene has CDR1 KGHSH and CDR2 LQKENI. V lost 6 bases and J lost 4, with 15 bases in between. CDR3 length equals 14 residues. For the CDR3, the DNA is TGTGCCAGCTCTCATACAGGGCTGCTCACTGAAGCTTTCTTT. It is translated as CASSHTGLLTEAFF.

This clone came up once. The chain is built from TRBV4-2 and TRBJ2-2, with 9 bases fitting TRBD1. The CDR3 is 16 residues long. Trimming removed 6 bases from V and 7 bases from J; junction bases left unmatched: 12. From germline, CDR1 is LGHNA and CDR2 YNFKEQ. Written as DNA, the CDR3 is TGTGCCAGCAGTCAACACCGGGACAGGGAGGACGGGGAGCTGTTTTTT. This gives the protein CASSQHRDREDGELFF.

CDR3 nucleotides: TGTGCCAGCAAGGATGGGGGTGAGCAGTTCTTC. Its translation: CASKDGGEQFF. V usage is TRBV21-1 and J usage is TRBJ2-1. TRBV21-1 is recorded as a pseudogene. CDR3 length: 11 residues.

J is TRBJ1-1 and V is TRBV11-2, with D perhaps TRBD1 (5 bases). Germline CDR1 is SGHAT and CDR2 is FQNNGV. The CDR3 has 15 amino acids. The V gene lost 3 bases and the J gene lost 1 base, with 12 bases spanning the gap. CDR3 protein: CASSLAGWRNTEAFF. DNA for the CDR3: TGTGCCAGCAGCTTGGCAGGGTGGAGGAACACTGAAGCTTTCTTT.

The genes are TRBV5-5 and TRBJ2-7; TRBD2 aligns across 7 bases. J was trimmed by 0 bases and V by 0 bases; bases with no gene match: 12. The CDR3 is 18 amino acids. Germline assignment: CDR1 SGHKS and CDR2 YYEKEE (reference sequence). CDR3 bases: TGTGCCAGCAGCTTGGACGCGAGCGGGGATCGAAGCTCCTACGAGCAGTACTTC. Translating gives CASSLDASGDRSSYEQYF. Full variable domain (outside the CDR3, taken from reference TRBV5-5 and TRBJ2-7): DAGVTQSPTHLIKTRGQQVTLRCSPISGHKSVSWYQQVLGQGPQFIFQYYEKEERGRGNFPDRFSARQFPNYSSELNVNALLLGDSALYLCASSLDASGDRSSYEQYFGPGTRLTVT.

V gene TRBV29-1 combines with J gene TRBJ2-7; TRBD1 is a possible D gene (5 bases). Germline CDR1 reads SQVTM; CDR2 reads ANQGSEA. This CDR3 has 11 amino acids. Trimming removed 6 bases at V and 6 bases at J, with 12 bases between. Written as DNA, the CDR3 is TGCAGCGTGCAGGGTTCCGGCGAGCAGTACTTC. Its translation is CSVQGSGEQYF.

This chain links TRBV5-4 with TRBJ1-2, with 9 nucleotides matching TRBD1. Per the germline V gene, CDR1 is SGHNT and CDR2 is YYREEE (reference sequence). CDR3 length: 14 amino acids. V gave up 1 base and J gave up 8 bases; unmatched junction bases: 6. CDR3 sequence reads: CASSLRDRDGGYTF. The CDR3 nucleotides read TGTGCCAGCAGCTTGAGGGACAGGGATGGCGGCTACACCTTC. The whole variable domain, filled in from reference TRBV5-4 and TRBJ1-2, reads ETGVTQSPTHLIKTRGQQVTLRCSSQSGHNTVSWYQQALGQGPQFIFQYYREEENGRGNFPPRFSGLQFPNYSSELNVNALELDDSALYLCASSLRDRDGGYTFGSGTRLTVV.

This rearrangement joins TRBV2 to TRBJ2-3, with 9 bases identical to TRBD1. The CDR3 spans 15 residues. The germline V gene encodes CDR1 SNHLY and CDR2 FYNNEI. V was pared by 7 bases and J by 6 bases, with 11 bases of the junction left unmatched. Here the CDR3 DNA reads TGTGCCAGCACCACGACAGGGGGTTGGATGGATACGCAGTATTTT. Protein sequence: CASTTTGGWMDTQYF. The variable domain in full, with the rest retrieved from reference TRBV2 and TRBJ2-3, is EPEVTQTPSHQVTQMGQEVILRCVPISNHLYFYWYRQILGQKVEFLVSFYNNEISEKSEIFDDQFSVERPDGSNFTLKIRSTKLEDSAMYFCASTTTGGWMDTQYFGPGTRLTVL.

The chain uses TRBV4-1 and TRBJ2-5; no firm D call. The V end was cut by 3 bases, the J end by 5 bases, with 7 bases between. Germline CDR1 MGHRA, CDR2 YSYEKL. This CDR3 spans 12 amino acids. The CDR3 is CASSHMGETQYF. The CDR3 DNA reads TGCGCCAGCAGCCATATGGGGGAGACCCAGTACTTC.

This clone was detected a few times. This rearrangement joins TRBV27 to TRBJ2-5; 9 nucleotides line up with TRBD1. J gave up 3 bases and V 6 bases, and 8 bases lay outside the gene matches. The germline V gene has CDR1 MNHEY and CDR2 SMNVEV (reference sequence). This CDR3 comprises 15 residues. This chain's CDR3 is CASSPGTGTKETQYF. The CDR3 nucleotides read TGTGCCAGCAGCCCCGGGACAGGGACTAAAGAGACCCAGTACTTC.

The chain has TRBV10-3 and TRBJ1-5, with no clear D. Trimming took off 0 bases at V and 5 bases at J, with 8 bases between the two ends. The CDR3 sequence is 14 residues long. Per the germline V gene, CDR1 is ENHRY and CDR2 is SYGVKD. This CDR3 is CAISESSGYQPQHF. The CDR3 DNA reads TGTGCCATCAGTGAGTCGTCGGGTTATCAGCCCCAGCATTTT.

This chain connects TRBV19 to TRBJ2-7; TRBD1 is a possible D gene (5 bases). The CDR3 runs 11 residues. The germline V gene encodes CDR1 LNHDA and CDR2 SQIVND (reference sequence). Trimming left V 6 bases short and J 4 bases short, with 7 bases between. CDR3 region: CASSNRYEQYF. CDR3 DNA: TGTGCCAGTAGCAACAGGTACGAGCAGTACTTC.

The V and J genes are TRBV28 and TRBJ2-7, with D uncertain. The CDR3 runs to 12 residues. CDR1 and CDR2 from the germline V gene are MDHEN and SYDVKM. V was trimmed by 7 bases and J by 3 bases, leaving 10 bases between them. The CDR3 DNA reads as TGTGCCAGCACGGGTAATAGCTACGAGCAGTACTTC. It translates to CASTGNSYEQYF.

The rearrangement links TRBV5-4 to TRBJ2-2; TRBD2 agrees at 12 bases. This CDR3 is 14 amino acids long. Germline loops: CDR1 SGHNT, CDR2 YYREEE (reference sequence). Losses at the gene ends were 3 bases for V and 12 bases for J; bases not matched to a gene: 6. CDR3 nucleotides: TGTGCCAGCAGCTCTCCTAGCGGGGGGGCCAAGCTGTTTTTT. Translated: CASSSPSGGAKLFF.

The CDR3 sequence: CASSRERDSRDTEAFF. CDR3 nucleotides: TGCGCCAGCAGCAGAGAAAGGGACTCAAGGGACACTGAAGCTTTCTTT. The V call is TRBV5-1, the J call TRBJ1-1, with D possibly matching TRBD1 (5 bases). The V gene lost 4 bases and the J gene lost 3 bases, with 19 bases spanning the gap. Germline CDR1 SGHRS, CDR2 YFSETQ. The CDR3 runs 16 residues.

The chain joins TRBV6-5 to TRBJ2-1, with D tentatively TRBD2 (5 bases). Deletions cut 8 bases from V and 0 bases from J, with 11 bases between. This CDR3 spans 14 amino acids. Germline-derived CDR1 and CDR2 are MNHEY and SVGAGI. CDR3 sequence reads: CASGRGRSYNEQFF. Written as DNA, the CDR3 is TGTGCCAGCGGGAGAGGACGCTCCTACAATGAGCAGTTCTTC.

This sequence joins TRBV19 and TRBJ1-2; maybe TRBD1 (5 bases). V lost 5 bases, J lost 6 bases, and 13 bases lay in between. CDR1 and CDR2 (germline): LNHDA, SQIVND (reference sequence). The CDR3 spans 13 residues. CDR3 bases: TGTGCCAGTAGTTATGTGGACAAAAATGGCTACACCTTC. This encodes CASSYVDKNGYTF. The full variable domain, rest sourced from reference TRBV19 and TRBJ1-2, is DGGITQSPKYLFRKEGQNVTLSCEQNLNHDAMYWYRQDPGQGLRLIYYSQIVNDFQKGDIAEGYSVSREKKESFPLTVTSAQKNPTAFYLCASSYVDKNGYTFGSGTRLTVV.